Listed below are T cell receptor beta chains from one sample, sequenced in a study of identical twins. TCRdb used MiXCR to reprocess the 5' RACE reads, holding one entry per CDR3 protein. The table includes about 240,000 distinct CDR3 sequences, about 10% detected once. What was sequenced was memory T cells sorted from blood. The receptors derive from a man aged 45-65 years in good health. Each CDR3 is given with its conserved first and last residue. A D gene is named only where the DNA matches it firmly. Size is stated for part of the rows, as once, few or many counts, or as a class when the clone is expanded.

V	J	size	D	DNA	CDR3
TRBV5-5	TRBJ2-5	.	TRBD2	TGTGCCAGCAGCTCCTTAGCGGGGGCCCGGGCGGAGACCCAGTACTTC	CASSSLAGARAETQYF
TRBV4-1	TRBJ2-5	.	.	TGCGCCAGCAGCCAAGCACCCCAAGGGCAGGGCACCAGAGAGACCCAGTACTTC	CASSQAPQGQGTRETQYF
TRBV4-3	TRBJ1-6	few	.	TGCGCCAGCAGCCAAGATCCCCCAGGAGTTAATTCACCCCTCCACTTT	CASSQDPPGVNSPLHF
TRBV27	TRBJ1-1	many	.	TGTGCCAGCAGGACAGCGAACACTGAAGCTTTCTTT	CASRTANTEAFF
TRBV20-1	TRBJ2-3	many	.	TGCAGTGCTAGTGAGAGCGGGCGAGGAATCACAGATACGCAGTATTTT	CSASESGRGITDTQYF
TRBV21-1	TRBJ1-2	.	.	TGTGCCAGCAGGAAAGATTGGGACAGGGGGCCTTCTAACTATGGCTACACCTTC	CASRKDWDRGPSNYGYTF
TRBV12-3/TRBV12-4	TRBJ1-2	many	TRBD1	TGTGCCAGCAGCCCCGGGACAGGGGTCTATGGCTACACCTTC	CASSPGTGVYGYTF
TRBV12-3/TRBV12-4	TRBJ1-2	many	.	TGTGCCAGCAGTTTATTTGCGGGTGGCTACACCTTC	CASSLFAGGYTF
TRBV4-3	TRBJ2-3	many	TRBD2	TGCGCCAGCAGCCAAGCTCGGGGACTAGCGGGGCTGATAGATACGCAGTATTTT	CASSQARGLAGLIDTQYF
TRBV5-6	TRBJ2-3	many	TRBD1	TGTGCCAGCAGAAGGACAGGGACCACAGATACGCAGTATTTT	CASRRTGTTDTQYF
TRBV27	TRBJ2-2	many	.	TGTGCCAGCAGTTTCCATGGAAGGGAGCTGTTTTTT	CASSFHGRELFF
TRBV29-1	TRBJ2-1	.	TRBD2	TGCAGCGTTGAGCGTGCCGTTGGGGGACTATCCCCGAGGGAGCAGTTCTTC	CSVERAVGGLSPREQFF
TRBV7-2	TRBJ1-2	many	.	TGTGCCAGCAGCGCGCGCTCGGTCCAGCAACGGCACTATGGCTACACCTTC	CASSARSVQQRHYGYTF
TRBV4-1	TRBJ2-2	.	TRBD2	TGCGCCAGCAGCCAAGATTTCCTGGGACTAGAGAACACCGGGGAGCTGTTTTTT	CASSQDFLGLENTGELFF
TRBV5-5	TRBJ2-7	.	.	TGTGCCAGCAGCTTGGACGGGACATCCTTCTCCTACGAGCAGTACTTC	CASSLDGTSFSYEQYF